The 31 T cell receptor beta chains below were found in one sample sequenced in a study of response to subunit inactivated influenza vaccine. Each CDR3 protein is one row after TCRdb ran MiXCR on the RT-PCR reads. The sample lists about 500,000 distinct CDR3 sequences; 6% to 9% were seen once. The sequenced sample was PBMCs from blood, obtained 23 months after vaccination. Every receptor here comes from a man aged 50 to 75 who received an inactivated influenza vaccine.

This clonotype was seen more than once but under ten times. The chain has TRBV29-1 and TRBJ1-1, with a tentative D call TRBD1 (5 bases). Germline V gives CDR1 SQVTM, CDR2 ANQGSEA. This CDR3 contains 12 residues. The V end lost 5 bases, the J end lost 5 bases, and 12 bases lay between the germline ends. The CDR3 DNA is TGCAGCGTTTCAGGGTGGGGGACTGAAGCTTTCTTT. Protein sequence: CSVSGWGTEAFF.

In its sample, this clonotype was seen a few times. CDR3 amino acids: CASSLTSGGVGEQFF. Here the CDR3 DNA reads TGTGCCAGCAGCCTAACTAGCGGGGGGGTTGGTGAGCAGTTCTTC. The genes are TRBV12-3 or TRBV12-4 and TRBJ2-1; the match to TRBD2 covers 13 bases. Unmatched junction bases numbered 8, after V lost 6 bases and J lost 9 bases. This CDR3 region has 15 residues.

At least ten counts were recorded for this clonotype. The rearrangement links TRBV29-1 to TRBJ2-3, with D possibly being TRBD1 (6 bases). Germline loops: CDR1 SQVTM, CDR2 ANQGSEA. The CDR3 loop spans 14 amino acids. The ends were cut back, 7 bases at V and 3 bases at J, with 17 bases in the middle. CDR3: CSARGNRETDTQYF. In DNA form, the CDR3 reads TGCAGCGCGAGGGGGAACAGGGAAACAGATACGCAGTATTTT.

This clonotype appeared many times. The rearrangement links TRBV7-2 to TRBJ2-7; 7 bases line up with TRBD1. There are 12 residues in the CDR3. The germline gives CDR1 SGHTA, CDR2 FQGNSA. The trim removed 3 bases at V and 6 bases at J, leaving 2 bases unmatched. CDR3 residues: CASSFPGGEQYF. CDR3 nucleotides: TGTGCCAGCAGCTTCCCAGGGGGCGAGCAGTACTTC.

The J gene is TRBJ2-5, the V gene TRBV7-8; 9 bases are a match to TRBD1. Germline CDR1 reads SGHVS; CDR2 reads FQNEAQ. This CDR3 spans 15 amino acids. V lost 6 bases and J lost 5; bases outside the gene matches: 10. CDR3 DNA sequence: TGTGCCAGCAGTTCCCGGGACAGGGTAGAGGAGACCCAGTACTTC. As protein: CASSSRDRVEETQYF.

This clonotype has at least ten counts. This chain connects TRBV7-8 to TRBJ2-7; TRBD2 is a possible D gene (6 bases). CDR3 length: 13 amino acids. The germline CDR1 and CDR2 sequences are SGHVS and FQNEAQ. Trimming took off 4 bases at V and 3 bases at J, with 10 bases between the two ends. DNA for the CDR3: TGTGCCAGCAGCTCTAGCGTTGGCTACGAGCAGTACTTC. This sequence encodes CASSSSVGYEQYF.

This clonotype was seen a few times. V is TRBV7-8 and J is TRBJ2-3, with 7 positions matching TRBD1. This CDR3 has 16 residues. The V segment lost 5 bases and the J segment 2 bases; nucleotides outside the gene matches: 10. Germline CDR1 reads SGHVS; CDR2 reads FQNEAQ. The CDR3 here is CASSQSEQGNTDTQYF. The CDR3 bases are TGTGCCAGCAGCCAAAGTGAACAGGGGAACACAGATACGCAGTATTTT. Using reference TRBV7-8 and TRBJ2-3 for the parts outside the CDR3, the full variable domain is GAGVSQSPRYKVAKRGQDVALRCDPISGHVSLFWYQQALGQGPEFLTYFQNEAQLDKSGLPSDRFFAERPEGSVSTLKIQRTQQEDSAVYLCASSQSEQGNTDTQYFGPGTRLTVL.

This clonotype has a count of ten or more. The J gene is TRBJ2-2, the V gene TRBV7-2; a weak D match, TRBD1 (6 bases). There are 16 residues in the CDR3. Germline-derived CDR1 and CDR2 are SGHTA and FQGNSA. The V end lost 1 base, the J end lost 2 bases, and 11 bases lay between the germline ends. CDR3 nucleotide sequence: TGTGCCAGCAGCTTAGGAGGGACATTAAACACCGGGGAGCTGTTTTTT. Translation: CASSLGGTLNTGELFF.

V and J are TRBV19 and TRBJ1-5; the D gene is possibly TRBD1 (5 bases). Trimming stripped 5 bases from V and 4 bases from J, with 15 bases between. Germline V gives CDR1 LNHDA, CDR2 SQIVND (reference sequence). CDR3 size: 15 residues. The CDR3 loop reads CASSPSLAGNQPQHF. In DNA, the CDR3 is TGTGCCAGTAGTCCCAGCCTGGCAGGGAATCAGCCCCAGCATTTT.

This clonotype was observed a handful of times. V is TRBV11-1 and J is TRBJ2-3; D gene unclear. Germline loops: CDR1 SGHAT, CDR2 FQDESV (reference sequence). The CDR3 spans 14 residues. V lost 4 bases to trimming and J lost 3 bases, with 11 bases between them. This CDR3 is CASSSDLGTDTQYF. The DNA for the CDR3 is TGTGCCAGCAGCTCTGATTTGGGGACAGATACGCAGTATTTT. Supplemented by reference TRBV11-1 and TRBJ2-3, the full variable domain reads EAEVAQSPRYKITEKSQAVAFWCDPISGHATLYWYRQILGQGPELLVQFQDESVVDDSQLPKDRFSAERLKGVDSTLKIQPAELGDSAMYLCASSSDLGTDTQYFGPGTRLTVL.

This chain links TRBV20-1 with TRBJ2-1; 12 nucleotides agree with TRBD2. The CDR3 sequence is 16 residues long. Germline CDR1 is DFQATT and CDR2 is SNEGSKA (reference sequence). Germline trimming cut 1 base from V and 3 bases from J; bases unmatched to any gene: 4. DNA of the CDR3: TGCAGTGCTAGAGCTAGCGGGGGGGTTCTCTACAATGAGCAGTTCTTC. Encoded protein: CSARASGGVLYNEQFF.

The chain links TRBV10-2 to TRBJ2-3, with a possible D match to TRBD1 (5 bases). There are 15 residues in the CDR3. Between the trimmed V and J ends, which lost 1 base and 5 bases, there was a span of 13 bases. Germline V CDR1 and CDR2: WSHSY, SAAADI. The DNA for the CDR3 is TGCGCCAGCAGTGAGTTGGGGCTGACGGGAGATACGCAGTATTTT. Its translation is CASSELGLTGDTQYF.

This clonotype was seen a handful of times. This chain joins TRBV24-1 and TRBJ2-2; a weak D match, TRBD1 (6 bases). CDR3 length: 14 residues. Trimming took off 5 bases at V and 0 bases at J, with 6 bases between the two ends. Germline loops: CDR1 KGHDR, CDR2 SFDVKD. The CDR3 nucleotides read TGTGCCACCAGTGGGGGGCCGAACACCGGGGAGCTGTTTTTT. Residues: CATSGGPNTGELFF.

The rearrangement joins TRBV20-1 to TRBJ1-2; D not certain. The V and J ends lost 3 bases and 8 bases respectively, with 10 bases between them. The CDR3 extends over 11 amino acids. Per the germline V gene, CDR1 is DFQATT and CDR2 is SNEGSKA (reference sequence). The CDR3 protein is CSAREGVGYTF. The DNA of the CDR3 is TGCAGTGCTAGGGAGGGCGTGGGCTACACCTTC.

A few counts support this clonotype. This chain uses TRBV6-1 with TRBJ2-7, with 10 nucleotides matching TRBD2. This CDR3 region has 16 residues. Germline loops: CDR1 MNHNS, CDR2 SASEGT. The V and J ends lost 5 bases and 2 bases, in that order; junction bases with no gene match: 9. CDR3 amino acids: CASSRYSGGRTYEQYF. CDR3 sequence (DNA): TGTGCCAGCAGTCGTTATAGCGGGGGGCGAACCTACGAGCAGTACTTC.

The sample holds a few counts of this clonotype. The rearrangement uses TRBV30 and TRBJ2-1; 9 positions agree with TRBD2. In germline, CDR1 is GTSNPN, CDR2 SVGIG (reference sequence). This CDR3 spans 17 amino acids. V shed 3 bases, J shed 0 bases, and the junction held 9 bases outside the gene matches. CDR3 sequence: CAWRREGLSSSYNEQFF. The DNA for the CDR3 is TGTGCCTGGAGGCGGGAGGGGCTTTCAAGCTCCTACAATGAGCAGTTCTTC.

In its sample, this clonotype was seen a few times. The V call is TRBV7-2, the J call TRBJ2-7; D call uncertain. The germline gives CDR1 SGHTA, CDR2 FQGNSA. The CDR3 runs to 12 residues. V dropped 4 bases and J dropped 1 base, with 5 bases sitting between them. The DNA of the CDR3 is TGTGCCAGCAGCTATTTTTCCTACGAGCAGTACTTC. It yields the protein CASSYFSYEQYF.

In its sample, this clonotype was seen a few times. CDR3 nucleotides: TGTGCCAGCACCCTGGATTTCCGCTCCTACGAGCAGTACTTC. Protein product: CASTLDFRSYEQYF. The rearrangement links TRBV2 to TRBJ2-7; D is ambiguous. Germline V gene sequence: CDR1 SNHLY, CDR2 FYNNEI. V was shortened by 7 bases and J by 0 bases, with 13 bases between the two germline ends. The CDR3 has 14 amino acids.

This clonotype came up a few times. The chain links TRBV5-1 to TRBJ2-4; weak D call: TRBD1 (6 bases). This CDR3 comprises 14 residues. From germline, CDR1 is SGHRS and CDR2 YFSETQ. Trimming pared 0 bases from V and 6 bases from J, leaving 10 bases between. The CDR3 DNA sequence: TGCGCCAGCAGCTTGGGGGGGCCCCCAAACATTCAGTACTTC. It specifies CASSLGGPPNIQYF.

A few counts support this clonotype. This rearrangement joins TRBV25-1 to TRBJ2-5; unclear D gene. Trimming pared 3 bases from V and 4 bases from J, leaving 15 bases between. The germline V gene encodes CDR1 MGHDK and CDR2 SYGVNS. This CDR3 has 15 residues. Here the CDR3 DNA reads TGTGCCAGCAGTGACCACGAGGCCCTGGGAGAGACCCAGTACTTC. Encoded protein: CASSDHEALGETQYF.

The genes are TRBV4-2 and TRBJ2-7, with TRBD1 matching over 7 bases. Germline assignment: CDR1 LGHNA and CDR2 YNFKEQ. Trimming at V came to 4 bases and at J to 0 bases, leaving 9 bases not matched to a gene. The CDR3 extends over 16 amino acids. This CDR3 is CASSRTRTGSSYEQYF. DNA for the CDR3: TGTGCCAGCAGCCGGACGAGGACAGGCAGCTCCTACGAGCAGTACTTC.

As regards this clonotype: This may be a read error, as it is one base from a much larger clone. This sequence joins TRBV4-2 and TRBJ1-1, with TRBD1 as a possible D gene (5 bases). Trimming shortened V by 0 bases and J by 9 bases, and 14 bases separated the two germline ends. The CDR3 has 14 amino acids. CDR1 and CDR2 from the germline V gene are LGHNA and YNFKEQ. CDR3 bases: TGTGCCAGCAGCCAAGAGACAATGAGGGGAAAAGCTTTCTTT. As protein: CASSQETMRGKAFF.

This clonotype was found a few times. The chain employs TRBV11-2 and TRBJ2-1; 7 positions agree with TRBD1. V trimming: 5 bases; J trimming: 4 bases; junction bases outside the gene matches: 8. Per the germline V gene, CDR1 is SGHAT and CDR2 is FQNNGV. This CDR3 is built from 15 residues. The CDR3 DNA is TGTGCCAGCAGCAAGTCCGGGACAGCTTACAATGAGCAGTTCTTC. The encoded protein is CASSKSGTAYNEQFF.

In this sample, this clonotype turned up a few times. The gene calls are TRBV4-2 and TRBJ2-3, with a possible D match to TRBD1 (6 bases). Trimming took off 1 base at V and 2 bases at J, with 16 bases between the two ends. In germline, CDR1 is LGHNA, CDR2 YNFKEQ. There are 17 residues in the CDR3. CDR3: CASSQVPGDAYTDTQYF. CDR3 bases: TGTGCCAGCAGCCAAGTTCCAGGGGATGCCTACACAGATACGCAGTATTTT.

In its sample, this clonotype was seen many times. The chain couples TRBV27 to TRBJ2-1; 15 nucleotides line up with TRBD2. Germline V gene data show CDR1 as MNHEY and CDR2 as SMNVEV (reference sequence). J lost 0 bases, V lost 6 bases, and 6 bases had no gene match. The CDR3 length is 18 residues. The CDR3 nucleotides read TGTGCCAGCAGCAGGACTAGCGGGGGGGACAGCTCCTACAATGAGCAGTTCTTC. This sequence encodes CASSRTSGGDSSYNEQFF.

The V gene is TRBV12-3 or TRBV12-4, the J gene TRBJ1-1, with TRBD1 matching over 10 bases. With 6 bases clipped from V and 4 bases from J, the junction kept 5 bases outside the gene matches. The CDR3 loop spans 14 amino acids. The CDR3 nucleotides are TGTGCCAGCAGAAGGACAGGGGGGGTCACTGAAGCTTTCTTT. Translated: CASRRTGGVTEAFF.

This clonotype showed up many times. V and J are TRBV7-9 and TRBJ2-7; D remains unclear. Germline CDR1 reads SEHNR; CDR2 reads FQNEAQ (reference sequence). The CDR3 is 11 residues long. Between the trimmed V and J ends, which lost 4 bases and 6 bases, there was a span of 7 bases. CDR3: CASSSGSEQYF. CDR3 in DNA: TGTGCCAGCAGCTCCGGTTCCGAGCAGTACTTC.

The rearrangement uses TRBV7-8 and TRBJ2-7; 7 positions agree with TRBD1. Germline trimming cut 2 bases from V and 3 bases from J; bases unmatched to any gene: 10. The CDR3 length is 16 residues. CDR1 is SGHVS, CDR2 FQNEAQ, per germline. CDR3 sequence reads: CASSLLDRPVNYEQYF. The CDR3 DNA reads as TGTGCCAGCAGCTTATTGGACAGGCCTGTGAACTACGAGCAGTACTTC.

This clonotype was seen many times. The V call is TRBV5-1, the J call TRBJ2-4; D gene uncertain. Trimming cost V 0 bases and J 0 bases, with 1 base left between them. This CDR3 contains 13 residues. CDR1 SGHRS and CDR2 YFSETQ come from the germline V gene. CDR3 residues: CASSLEAKNIQYF. In DNA form, the CDR3 reads TGCGCCAGCAGCTTGGAAGCCAAAAACATTCAGTACTTC.

This clonotype was picked up a small number of times. Here the CDR3 reads CSARVPLAGAQQFF. DNA of the CDR3: TGCAGTGCTAGAGTCCCCCTAGCGGGAGCGCAGCAGTTCTTC. The chain recombines TRBV20-1 with TRBJ2-1, with 10 positions matching TRBD2. Losses at the gene ends were 1 base for V and 11 bases for J; bases not matched to a gene: 8. The germline CDR1 and CDR2 sequences are DFQATT and SNEGSKA (reference sequence). The CDR3 has 14 amino acids.

This clonotype was observed a few times. The V and J genes are TRBV5-5 and TRBJ2-1; 14 positions match TRBD2. Germline CDR1 is SGHKS and CDR2 is YYEKEE (reference sequence). The CDR3 length is 15 residues. The ends lost 4 bases at V and 10 bases at J; junction bases unmatched: 7. CDR3 sequence (DNA): TGTGCCAGCAGCCCTGGACTAGCGGGAGGAGCCGAGCAGTTCTTC. Residues: CASSPGLAGGAEQFF. Filled out from reference TRBV5-5 and TRBJ2-1, the complete variable domain reads DAGVTQSPTHLIKTRGQQVTLRCSPISGHKSVSWYQQVLGQGPQFIFQYYEKEERGRGNFPDRFSARQFPNYSSELNVNALLLGDSALYLCASSPGLAGGAEQFFGPGTRLTVL.